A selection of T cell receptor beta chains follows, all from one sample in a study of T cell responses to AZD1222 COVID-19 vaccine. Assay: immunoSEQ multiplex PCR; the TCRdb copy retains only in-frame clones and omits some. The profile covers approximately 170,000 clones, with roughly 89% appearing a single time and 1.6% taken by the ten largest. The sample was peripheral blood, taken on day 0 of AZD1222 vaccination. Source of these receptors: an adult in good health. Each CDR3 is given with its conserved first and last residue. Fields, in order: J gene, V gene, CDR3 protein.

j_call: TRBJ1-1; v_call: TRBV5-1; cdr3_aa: CASSPHSGTEAFF
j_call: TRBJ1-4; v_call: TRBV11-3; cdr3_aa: CASSIWDISTEKLFF
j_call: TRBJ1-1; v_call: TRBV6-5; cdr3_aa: CASSTLGGNTEAFF
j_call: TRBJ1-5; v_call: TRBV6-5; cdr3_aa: CASRVSGNQPQHF
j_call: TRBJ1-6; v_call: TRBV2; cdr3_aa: CASSETGQYGATIESPLHF
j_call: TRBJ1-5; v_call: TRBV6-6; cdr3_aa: CASGGNQPQHF
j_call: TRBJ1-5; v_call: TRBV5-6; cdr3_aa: CASSFGAREGQPQHF
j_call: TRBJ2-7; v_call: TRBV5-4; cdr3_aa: CASSPSTSGALYEQYF
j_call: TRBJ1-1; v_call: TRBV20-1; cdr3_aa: CSATMNTEAFF
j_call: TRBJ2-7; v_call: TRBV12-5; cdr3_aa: CASGSNRVEREQYF
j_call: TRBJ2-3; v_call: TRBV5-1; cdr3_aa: CASSFGLAGADTDTQYF
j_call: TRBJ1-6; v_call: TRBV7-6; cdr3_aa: CASSLGGSPLHF
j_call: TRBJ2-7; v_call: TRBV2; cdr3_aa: CASSEFESIGTSYEQYF